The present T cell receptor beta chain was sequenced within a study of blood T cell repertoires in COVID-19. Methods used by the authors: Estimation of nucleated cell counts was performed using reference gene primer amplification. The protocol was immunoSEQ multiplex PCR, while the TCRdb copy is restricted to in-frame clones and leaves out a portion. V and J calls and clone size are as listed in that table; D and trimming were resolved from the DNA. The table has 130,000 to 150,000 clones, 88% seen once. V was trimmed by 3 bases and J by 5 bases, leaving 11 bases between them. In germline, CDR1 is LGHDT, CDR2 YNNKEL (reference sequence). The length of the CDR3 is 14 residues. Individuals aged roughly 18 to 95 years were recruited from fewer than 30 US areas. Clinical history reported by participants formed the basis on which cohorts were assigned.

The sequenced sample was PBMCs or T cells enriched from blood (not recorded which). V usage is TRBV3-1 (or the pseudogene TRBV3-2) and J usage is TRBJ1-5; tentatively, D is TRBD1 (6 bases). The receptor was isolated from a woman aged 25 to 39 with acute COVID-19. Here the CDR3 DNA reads TGTGCCAGCAGCCAGACAGGAGTCCATCAGCCCCAGCATTTT. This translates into CASSQTGVHQPQHF.